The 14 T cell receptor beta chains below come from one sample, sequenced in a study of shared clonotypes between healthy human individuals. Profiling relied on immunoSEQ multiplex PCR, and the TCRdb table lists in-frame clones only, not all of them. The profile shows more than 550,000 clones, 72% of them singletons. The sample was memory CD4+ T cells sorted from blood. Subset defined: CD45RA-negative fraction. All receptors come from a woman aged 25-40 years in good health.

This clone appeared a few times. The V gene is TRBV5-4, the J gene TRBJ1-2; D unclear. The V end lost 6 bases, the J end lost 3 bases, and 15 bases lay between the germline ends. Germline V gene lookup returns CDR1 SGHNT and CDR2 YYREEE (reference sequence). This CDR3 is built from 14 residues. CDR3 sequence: CASKRDVEYYGYTF. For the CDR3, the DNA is TGTGCCAGCAAGCGTGACGTAGAGTACTATGGCTACACCTTC.

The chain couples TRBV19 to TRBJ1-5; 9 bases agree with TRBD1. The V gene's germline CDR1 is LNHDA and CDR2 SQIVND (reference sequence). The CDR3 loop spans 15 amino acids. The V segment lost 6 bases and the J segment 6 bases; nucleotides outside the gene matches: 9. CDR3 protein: CASRTPGTGSQPQHF. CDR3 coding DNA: TGTGCCAGTAGGACTCCCGGGACAGGGTCTCAGCCCCAGCATTTT.

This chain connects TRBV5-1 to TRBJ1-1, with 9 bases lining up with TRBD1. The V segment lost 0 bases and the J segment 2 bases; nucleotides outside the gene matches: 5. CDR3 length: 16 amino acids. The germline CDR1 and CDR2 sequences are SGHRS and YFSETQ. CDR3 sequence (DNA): TGCGCCAGCAGCTTGGTACAGGGGGCGGTTAACACTGAAGCTTTCTTT. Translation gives CASSLVQGAVNTEAFF.

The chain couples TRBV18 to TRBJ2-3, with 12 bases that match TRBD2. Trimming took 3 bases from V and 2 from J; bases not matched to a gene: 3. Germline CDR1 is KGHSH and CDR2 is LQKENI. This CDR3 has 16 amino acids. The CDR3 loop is CASSPRTSGITDTQYF. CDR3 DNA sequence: TGTGCCAGCTCACCCAGGACTAGCGGGATCACAGATACGCAGTATTTT.

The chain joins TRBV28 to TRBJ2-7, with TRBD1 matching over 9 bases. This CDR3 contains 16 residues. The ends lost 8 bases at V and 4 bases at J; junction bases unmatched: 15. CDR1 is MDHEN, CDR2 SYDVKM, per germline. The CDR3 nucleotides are TGTGCCAGCTTCGAGGAGACCGGGACAGGGCTTTACGAGCAGTACTTC. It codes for CASFEETGTGLYEQYF.

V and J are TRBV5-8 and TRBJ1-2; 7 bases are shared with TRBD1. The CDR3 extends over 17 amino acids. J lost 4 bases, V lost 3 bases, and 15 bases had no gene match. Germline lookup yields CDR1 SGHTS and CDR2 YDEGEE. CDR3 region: CASSWSPGTDLGYGYTF. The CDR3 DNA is TGTGCCAGCAGCTGGAGCCCCGGGACAGACCTGGGCTATGGCTACACCTTC. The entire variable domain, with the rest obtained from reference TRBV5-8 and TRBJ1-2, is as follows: EAGVTQSPTHLIKTRGQQATLRCSPISGHTSVYWYQQALGLGLQFLLWYDEGEERNRGNFPPRFSGRQFPNYSSELNVNALELEDSALYLCASSWSPGTDLGYGYTFGSGTRLTVV.

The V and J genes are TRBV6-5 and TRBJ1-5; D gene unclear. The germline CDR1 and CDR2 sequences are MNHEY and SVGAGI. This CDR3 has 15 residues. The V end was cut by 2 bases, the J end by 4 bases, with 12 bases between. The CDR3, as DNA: TGTGCCAGCAGTTACGGGCATGGAAGTAATCAGCCCCAGCATTTT. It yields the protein CASSYGHGSNQPQHF.

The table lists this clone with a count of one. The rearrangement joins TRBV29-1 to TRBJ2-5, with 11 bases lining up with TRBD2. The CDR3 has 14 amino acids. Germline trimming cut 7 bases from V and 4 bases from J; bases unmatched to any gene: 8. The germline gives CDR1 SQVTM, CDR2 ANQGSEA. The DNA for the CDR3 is TGCAGCGCTACTAGCGGGAGTTGGGGAGAGACCCAGTACTTC. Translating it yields CSATSGSWGETQYF.

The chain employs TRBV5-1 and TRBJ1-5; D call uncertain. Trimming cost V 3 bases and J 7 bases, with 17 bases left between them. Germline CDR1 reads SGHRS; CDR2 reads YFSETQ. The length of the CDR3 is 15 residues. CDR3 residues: CASSSGSGIGQPQHF. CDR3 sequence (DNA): TGCGCCAGCAGCTCCGGGTCGGGGATTGGGCAGCCCCAGCATTTT.

In DNA, the CDR3 is TGTGCCAGCAGCTTGGGGGTATCGCGCAATCAGCCCCAGCATTTT. Its protein is CASSLGVSRNQPQHF. The chain is built from TRBV5-8 and TRBJ1-5; D unresolved. Deletions cut 0 bases from V and 2 bases from J, with 9 bases between. The CDR3 extends over 15 amino acids. Looked up from germline, CDR1 is SGHTS and CDR2 is YDEGEE.

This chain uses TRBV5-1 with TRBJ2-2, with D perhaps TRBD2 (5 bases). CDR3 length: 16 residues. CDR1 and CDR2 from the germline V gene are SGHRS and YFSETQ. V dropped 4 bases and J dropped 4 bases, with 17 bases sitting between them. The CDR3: CASSRDKGVGTGELFF. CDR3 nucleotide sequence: TGCGCCAGCAGCCGAGATAAGGGAGTGGGCACCGGGGAGCTGTTTTTT.

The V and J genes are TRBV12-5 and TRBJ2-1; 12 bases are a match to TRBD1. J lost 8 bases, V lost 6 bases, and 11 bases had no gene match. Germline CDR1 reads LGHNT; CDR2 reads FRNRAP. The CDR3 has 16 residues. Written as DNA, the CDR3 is TGTGCTAGTGGACCCGGGACAGGGGGCGGAGGCTATGAGCAGTTCTTC. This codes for CASGPGTGGGGYEQFF.

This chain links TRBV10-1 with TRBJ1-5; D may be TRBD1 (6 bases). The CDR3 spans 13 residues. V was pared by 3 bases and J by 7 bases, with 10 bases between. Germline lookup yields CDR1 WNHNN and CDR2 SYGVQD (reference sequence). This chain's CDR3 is CASSDGGHQPQHF. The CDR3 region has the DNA TGCGCCAGCAGTGACGGGGGGCACCAGCCCCAGCATTTT.

CDR3 amino acids: CASSQEVGSNTQYF. For the CDR3, the DNA is TGCGCCAGCAGCCAAGAAGTGGGGTCTAATACGCAGTATTTT. The chain links TRBV4-1 to TRBJ2-3; the D is unclear. Trimming left V 0 bases short and J 7 bases short, with 11 bases between. The CDR3 sequence is 14 residues long. Germline values: CDR1 MGHRA, CDR2 YSYEKL.